What follows are 5 T cell receptor beta chains derived from one specimen sequenced in a study of blood T cell repertoires in COVID-19. Profiled with immunoSEQ multiplex PCR; TCRdb holds only in-frame clones, not every one. Of about 120,000 clones listed, more than 70% are singletons. Sample: peripheral blood. The receptors derive from a woman in her forties or fifties with acute or convalescent COVID-19.

V and J are TRBV29-1 and TRBJ2-1; 10 nucleotides align to TRBD2. CDR1 SQVTM and CDR2 ANQGSEA come from the germline V gene. The CDR3 totals 15 residues. The V gene end was trimmed by 6 bases and the J gene end by 4 bases; junction bases not matched to a gene: 9. The CDR3 DNA reads TGCAGCGTCTCACTGCCTAGCGGGAGATACAATGAGCAGTTCTTC. This sequence encodes CSVSLPSGRYNEQFF.

The chain uses TRBV2 and TRBJ2-5; D possibly corresponds to TRBD2 (6 bases). The ends were cut back, 6 bases at V and 4 bases at J, with 15 bases in the middle. Germline assignment: CDR1 SNHLY and CDR2 FYNNEI. This CDR3 has 14 amino acids. This CDR3 is CASSGGRNGETQYF. The CDR3 region has the DNA TGTGCCAGCAGCGGGGGACGTAACGGAGAGACCCAGTACTTC.

This chain connects TRBV5-5 to TRBJ2-7; 10 nucleotides match TRBD1. V lost 4 bases, J lost 5 bases, and 9 bases stayed unmatched. Looked up from germline, CDR1 is SGHKS and CDR2 is YYEKEE (reference sequence). This CDR3 region has 15 residues. CDR3 region: CASSDRDRGKDEQYF. In nucleotides, the CDR3 is TGTGCCAGCAGCGACCGGGACAGGGGTAAGGACGAGCAGTACTTC.

CDR3 sequence: CASSLLSGEEQYF. As DNA, the CDR3 is TGCGCCAGCAGCTTACTTAGCGGTGAAGAGCAGTACTTC. The rearrangement joins TRBV5-1 to TRBJ2-7; a weak D match, TRBD2 (6 bases). Trimming left V 2 bases short and J 7 bases short, with 13 bases between. Germline CDR1 and CDR2: SGHRS and YFSETQ. This CDR3 is 13 amino acids long.

On this clone itself: The same CDR3 is also encoded by other DNA sequences in this sample. The chain has TRBV30 and TRBJ1-1; the D is unclear. Germline lookup yields CDR1 GTSNPN and CDR2 SVGIG (reference sequence). The ends were cut back, 0 bases at V and 1 base at J, with 6 bases in the middle. The CDR3 covers 13 residues. DNA of the CDR3: TGTGCCTGGAGTGTCCGAGAGAACACTGAAGCTTTCTTT. Residues: CAWSVRENTEAFF. The whole variable domain, filled in from reference TRBV30 and TRBJ1-1, reads SQTIHQWPATLVQPVGSPLSLECTVEGTSNPNLYWYRQAAGRGLQLLFYSVGIGQISSEVPQNLSASRPQDRQFILSSKKLLLSDSGFYLCAWSVRENTEAFFGQGTRLTVV.